What follows are 22 T cell receptor beta chains derived from one specimen sequenced in a study of cytomegalovirus exposure and HLA in healthy donors. Researchers ran the PCR with 60 Vbeta and 13 Jbeta primers. Sequencing used immunoSEQ multiplex PCR; TCRdb keeps in-frame clones, though not all of them. Of over 120,000 clones listed, about 84% are singletons. Sequencing was carried out using PBMCs. The source is a man aged 50 to 60 in good health and CMV-seronegative.

The CDR3 here is CASSDGTVSYNEQFF. The DNA for the CDR3 is TGTGCCAGCAGTGACGGGACAGTAAGCTACAATGAGCAGTTCTTC. The V gene is TRBV6-1, the J gene TRBJ2-1, with TRBD1 matching over 7 bases. Germline V gene data show CDR1 as MNHNS and CDR2 as SASEGT. Losses at the gene ends were 3 bases for V and 3 bases for J; bases not matched to a gene: 5. The CDR3 is made up of 15 amino acids.

This chain uses TRBV29-1 with TRBJ1-1; D ambiguous. The CDR3 extends over 16 amino acids. Germline V gene sequence: CDR1 SQVTM, CDR2 ANQGSEA. V was shortened by 4 bases and J by 0 bases, with 18 bases between the two germline ends. The CDR3 loop reads CSVVKKSGFLNTEAFF. The CDR3, as DNA: TGCAGCGTTGTTAAAAAATCGGGATTTTTGAACACTGAAGCTTTCTTT.

The chain joins TRBV15 to TRBJ2-7, with 7 bases matching TRBD2. Germline lookup yields CDR1 LNHNV and CDR2 YYDKDF (reference sequence). Germline trimming cut 5 bases from V and 5 bases from J; bases unmatched to any gene: 6. The CDR3 is 13 amino acids. This CDR3 reads CATSRGSSNEQYF. For the CDR3, the DNA is TGTGCCACCAGCCGCGGGAGTAGCAACGAGCAGTACTTC.

The chain uses TRBV9 and TRBJ1-3; no definite D call. The CDR3 covers 15 residues. Germline CDR1 reads SGDLS; CDR2 reads YYNGEE. V was pared by 0 bases and J by 2 bases, with 9 bases between. The DNA for the CDR3 is TGTGCCAGCAGCGTAGGAACACCGACTGGAAACACCATATATTTT. The encoded protein is CASSVGTPTGNTIYF.

The chain joins TRBV11-2 to TRBJ2-7; 9 bases align to TRBD2. This CDR3 comprises 15 residues. Germline CDR1 reads SGHAT; CDR2 reads FQNNGV. The trim removed 6 bases at V and 2 bases at J, leaving 8 bases unmatched. The CDR3 loop is CASSLAAGGPYEQYF. CDR3 nucleotides: TGTGCCAGCAGTCTAGCTGCGGGGGGGCCCTACGAGCAGTACTTC.

The rearrangement uses TRBV13 and TRBJ2-1; D is perhaps TRBD2 (6 bases). The CDR3 consists of 14 residues. Trimming cost V 5 bases and J 3 bases, with 11 bases left between them. From germline, CDR1 is PRHDT and CDR2 FYEKMQ (reference sequence). The CDR3 DNA reads as TGTGCCAGCAGCCCTCCGGGACTCTACAATGAGCAGTTCTTC. Encoded protein: CASSPPGLYNEQFF.

V gene TRBV4-2 combines with J gene TRBJ1-2; D perhaps matches TRBD1 (6 bases). V lost 3 bases and J 3 bases, leaving 11 bases between the germline ends. Germline loops: CDR1 LGHNA, CDR2 YNFKEQ. CDR3 length: 14 residues. CDR3 protein: CASSQGTSDYGYTF. In DNA, the CDR3 is TGTGCCAGCAGCCAGGGGACATCCGACTATGGCTACACCTTC.

The CDR3 DNA follows: TGTGCCAGTAGCATTAGCGGGGGGACCCAGTACTTC. Encoded protein: CASSISGGTQYF. The chain joins TRBV19 to TRBJ2-5; 9 nucleotides match TRBD2. The germline V gene has CDR1 LNHDA and CDR2 SQIVND (reference sequence). This CDR3 is 12 amino acids long. V dropped 6 bases and J dropped 7; count of bases not matched to a gene: 3.

The chain combines TRBV5-1 with TRBJ1-1; no firm D call. This CDR3 is built from 14 residues. Trimming took 1 base from V and 0 from J, leaving 7 bases between them. Per germline, CDR1 SGHRS and CDR2 YFSETQ. The DNA for the CDR3 is TGCGCCAGCAGCTTGAGAGCCCTGAACACTGAAGCTTTCTTT. This translates into CASSLRALNTEAFF.

V usage is TRBV5-1 and J usage is TRBJ1-1; possibly TRBD1 for D (6 bases). V gave up 4 bases and J gave up 6 bases, with 13 bases separating them. Germline CDR1 reads SGHRS; CDR2 reads YFSETQ. The CDR3 extends over 13 amino acids. The chain's CDR3 is CASSITGRSEAFF. As DNA, the CDR3 is TGCGCCAGCAGCATTACAGGGCGATCTGAAGCTTTCTTT.

The J gene is TRBJ2-7, the V gene TRBV30; D might be TRBD1 (6 bases). Germline V gene data show CDR1 as GTSNPN and CDR2 as SVGIG (reference sequence). The V gene lost 3 bases and the J gene lost 3 bases, with 9 bases spanning the gap. The CDR3 consists of 12 residues. In DNA, the CDR3 is TGTGCCTGGAGGCTACAGGGCTACGAGCAGTACTTC. Protein product: CAWRLQGYEQYF.

The CDR3 here is CASSNTGGPSTEAFF. DNA of the CDR3: TGTGCCAGCAGCAATACAGGGGGCCCTTCGACTGAAGCTTTCTTT. The genes are TRBV9 and TRBJ1-1, with 9 bases lining up with TRBD1. The CDR3 covers 15 residues. V shed 4 bases, J shed 5 bases, and the junction held 9 bases outside the gene matches. Per the germline V gene, CDR1 is SGDLS and CDR2 is YYNGEE.

A remark on this clone: This CDR3 fails to terminate in the conserved phenylalanine or tryptophan, so it likely reflects a read error. The rearrangement links TRBV30 to TRBJ2-4, with TRBD1 identical over 11 bases. The CDR3 contains 14 residues. Germline CDR1 and CDR2: GTSNPN and SVGIG (reference sequence). V shed 2 bases, J shed 11 bases, and the junction held 8 bases outside the gene matches. The CDR3 sequence: CAWSQGQGETVQYL. As DNA, the CDR3 is TGTGCCTGGAGTCAGGGACAGGGGGAGACTGTTCAGTACCTC.

This clone turned up a few times. The chain combines TRBV5-1 with TRBJ1-2; unclear D gene. The germline V gene encodes CDR1 SGHRS and CDR2 YFSETQ. The V gene lost 2 bases and the J gene lost 4 bases, with 12 bases spanning the gap. The CDR3 runs 14 residues. The CDR3 is CASSLSAEGYGYTF. In DNA form, the CDR3 reads TGCGCCAGCAGCTTATCTGCGGAAGGCTATGGCTACACCTTC.

The chain links TRBV7-9 to TRBJ2-2; D is perhaps TRBD1 (5 bases). CDR1 SEHNR and CDR2 FQNEAQ come from the germline V gene (reference sequence). CDR3 size: 12 residues. The germline V and J ends were trimmed by 1 base and 10 bases, with 7 bases remaining between them. The CDR3, as DNA: TGTGCCAGCAGCTTAGAACAGGTGGAGCTGTTTTTT. Its protein product is CASSLEQVELFF.

The CDR3 DNA is TGTGCCAGCAGCTTACAGGGGAGCACTGAAGCTTTCTTT. It is translated as CASSLQGSTEAFF. The V call is TRBV7-3, the J call TRBJ1-1; weak D call: TRBD1 (6 bases). Trimming shortened V by 2 bases and J by 4 bases, and 8 bases separated the two germline ends. Germline V gene data show CDR1 as SGHTA and CDR2 as FQGTGA. The CDR3 covers 13 residues.

This chain joins TRBV11-1 and TRBJ1-1; 8 bases match TRBD1. This CDR3 spans 15 amino acids. Trimming removed 5 bases from V and 3 bases from J; junction bases left unmatched: 8. Germline V gene sequence: CDR1 SGHAT, CDR2 FQDESV (reference sequence). The CDR3 sequence: CASSTRRGRDTEAFF. DNA of the CDR3: TGTGCCAGCAGCACGCGCAGGGGGCGCGACACTGAAGCTTTCTTT.

The chain has TRBV10-2 and TRBJ1-5; TRBD1 matches at 8 bases. Germline V gives CDR1 WSHSY, CDR2 SAAADI. The ends lost 6 bases at V and 0 bases at J; junction bases unmatched: 7. This CDR3 spans 16 amino acids. CDR3 residues: CASRMDRDPSNQPQHF. The CDR3 DNA reads TGCGCCAGCAGAATGGACAGGGATCCTAGCAATCAGCCCCAGCATTTT.

V is TRBV6-5 and J is TRBJ2-5; 9 bases agree with TRBD2. The V segment lost 0 bases and the J segment 5 bases; nucleotides outside the gene matches: 1. The germline gives CDR1 MNHEY, CDR2 SVGAGI. The CDR3 is made up of 14 amino acids. The CDR3 spells CASSYSAGGETQYF. CDR3 DNA sequence: TGTGCCAGCAGTTACTCGGCGGGAGGGGAGACCCAGTACTTC.

The chain has TRBV28 and TRBJ1-6, with 10 bases lining up with TRBD1. The CDR3 runs 16 residues. Germline-derived CDR1 and CDR2 are MDHEN and SYDVKM. V was pared by 6 bases and J by 7 bases, with 9 bases of the junction left unmatched. CDR3 coding DNA: TGTGCCAGCAGCCGCCGCGTGACAGGGGGCAATTCACCCCTCCACTTT. Its translation is CASSRRVTGGNSPLHF.

The rearrangement uses TRBV6-1 and TRBJ1-2, with 12 positions matching TRBD1. Germline loops: CDR1 MNHNS, CDR2 SASEGT. The V and J ends lost 8 bases and 8 bases, in that order; junction bases with no gene match: 9. The CDR3 runs 14 residues. The CDR3 protein is CASLPGQGAAGYTF. The DNA for the CDR3 is TGTGCCAGCTTGCCGGGACAGGGGGCGGCGGGCTACACCTTC.

V and J are TRBV15 and TRBJ1-2; D may be TRBD1 (6 bases). CDR3 length equals 16 residues. V gave up 2 bases and J gave up 0 bases, with 13 bases separating them. Germline assignment: CDR1 LNHNV and CDR2 YYDKDF (reference sequence). DNA for the CDR3: TGTGCCACCAGCAGAACCAGGGACATTTCTAACTATGGCTACACCTTC. This encodes CATSRTRDISNYGYTF.